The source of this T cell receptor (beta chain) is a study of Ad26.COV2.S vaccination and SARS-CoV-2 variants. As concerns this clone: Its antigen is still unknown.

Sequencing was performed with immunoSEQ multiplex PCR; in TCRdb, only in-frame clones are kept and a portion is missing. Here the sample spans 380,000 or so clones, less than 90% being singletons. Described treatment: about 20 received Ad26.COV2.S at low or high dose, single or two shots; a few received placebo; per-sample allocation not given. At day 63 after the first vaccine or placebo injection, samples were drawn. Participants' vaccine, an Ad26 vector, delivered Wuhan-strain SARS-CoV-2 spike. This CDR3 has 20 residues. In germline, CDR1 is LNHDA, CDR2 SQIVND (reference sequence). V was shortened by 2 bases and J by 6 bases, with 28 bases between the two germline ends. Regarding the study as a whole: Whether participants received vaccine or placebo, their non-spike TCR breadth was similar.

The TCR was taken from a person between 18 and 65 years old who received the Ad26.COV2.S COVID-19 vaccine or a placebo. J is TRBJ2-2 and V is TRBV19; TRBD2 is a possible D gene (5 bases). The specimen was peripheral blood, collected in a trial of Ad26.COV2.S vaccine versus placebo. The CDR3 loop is CASSIWVRTNKLGWAGELFF. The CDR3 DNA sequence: TGTGCCAGTAGTATATGGGTCAGGACGAACAAACTAGGTTGGGCCGGGGAGCTGTTTTTT.